A single sample gave rise to the 16 T cell receptor beta chains below, sequenced in a study of T-cell reconstitution after alpha-beta-depleted transplantation in children. Preparation of the TCRbeta library was carried out with unique molecular identifiers. TCRdb processed the PCR reads anew with MiXCR; each CDR3 protein has one entry. Of about 610,000 distinct CDR3 sequences in the sample, about 10% are singletons; the top ten hold around 4%. The material sequenced was PBMCs from the stem cell graft donor, taken from the stem cell graft. The source of these receptors is a human donor who donated a stem cell graft to a child with acute myeloid leukemia.

This CDR3 is CSVARGHYGYTF. The DNA for the CDR3 is TGCAGCGTTGCCCGGGGTCACTATGGCTACACCTTC. The chain links TRBV29-1 to TRBJ1-2; D is uncertain. V was pared by 4 bases and J by 3 bases, with 9 bases between. The CDR3 length is 12 residues. Germline V gene sequence: CDR1 SQVTM, CDR2 ANQGSEA.

This clonotype has a handful of counts. The CDR3 loop is CSAPGTGYSQPQHF. The CDR3 DNA follows: TGCAGTGCACCCGGGACAGGGTACTCTCAGCCCCAGCATTTT. The chain combines TRBV20-1 with TRBJ1-5, with TRBD1 matching over 9 bases. The CDR3 spans 14 residues. V gave up 6 bases and J gave up 6 bases; unmatched junction bases: 9. Looked up from germline, CDR1 is DFQATT and CDR2 is SNEGSKA (reference sequence).

This clonotype was recorded at least ten times. V usage is TRBV27 and J usage is TRBJ2-1; 9 bases align to TRBD1. J was trimmed by 7 bases and V by 5 bases; bases with no gene match: 12. CDR3 size: 16 residues. Germline CDR1 is MNHEY and CDR2 is SMNVEV (reference sequence). The CDR3 reads CASSRQGGPTANEQFF. In DNA, the CDR3 is TGTGCCAGCAGTCGACAGGGGGGACCCACGGCGAATGAGCAGTTCTTC.

J is TRBJ1-1 and V is TRBV6-6; no clear D. CDR3 length: 13 residues. Germline values: CDR1 MNHNY, CDR2 SVGAGI (reference sequence). Trimming left V 2 bases short and J 6 bases short, with 10 bases between. The CDR3 loop reads CASSYTALAEAFF. The CDR3, as DNA: TGTGCCAGCAGTTACACGGCATTAGCTGAAGCTTTCTTT.

V and J are TRBV30 and TRBJ2-1; TRBD2 matches at 11 bases. Germline-derived CDR1 and CDR2 are GTSNPN and SVGIG (reference sequence). The CDR3 totals 12 residues. The CDR3 DNA reads as TGTGTCTCGAGGCTAGCGGGAGGAGCGCAGTTCTTC. It is translated as CVSRLAGGAQFF.

This clonotype was seen only a few times. This sequence joins TRBV7-2 and TRBJ1-1; a possible D gene is TRBD1 (6 bases). Trimming stripped 5 bases from V and 0 bases from J, with 13 bases between. The length of the CDR3 is 15 residues. Per germline, CDR1 SGHTA and CDR2 FQGNSA. For the CDR3, the DNA is TGTGCCAGCAGCGCTACCGGGACAATGAACACTGAAGCTTTCTTT. This encodes CASSATGTMNTEAFF.

This clonotype turned up a few times. The chain joins TRBV7-9 to TRBJ2-7, with 9 bases identical to TRBD1. Germline lookup yields CDR1 SEHNR and CDR2 FQNEAQ (reference sequence). There are 15 residues in the CDR3. V trimming: 4 bases; J trimming: 5 bases; junction bases outside the gene matches: 9. The chain's CDR3 is CASSSLGQGIDEQYF. In nucleotides, the CDR3 is TGTGCCAGCAGCTCCCTAGGACAGGGGATAGACGAGCAGTACTTC.

Many counts were recorded for this clonotype. The chain joins TRBV29-1 to TRBJ2-2; no clear D. The CDR3 extends over 14 amino acids. Germline-derived CDR1 and CDR2 are SQVTM and ANQGSEA. Trimming took 6 bases from V and 0 from J, leaving 11 bases between them. The CDR3 protein is CSVYRATNTGELFF. The CDR3 bases are TGCAGCGTCTACCGGGCTACGAACACCGGGGAGCTGTTTTTT.

This clonotype has just one count. The genes are TRBV28 and TRBJ1-5; 11 bases are shared with TRBD1. V was clipped by 4 bases and J by 9 bases; unmatched bases: 11. Germline-derived CDR1 and CDR2 are MDHEN and SYDVKM. The CDR3 is 16 amino acids. Here the CDR3 DNA reads TGTGCCAGCAGTTCACTAGGGACAGGGGGGCTCCGGCCCCAGCATTTT. Its protein is CASSSLGTGGLRPQHF.

This clonotype was picked up one time. J is TRBJ2-2 and V is TRBV11-2; 12 nucleotides align to TRBD2. CDR3 length: 21 amino acids. Per germline, CDR1 SGHAT and CDR2 FQNNGV. J gave up 0 bases and V 5 bases, and 16 bases lay outside the gene matches. The CDR3 region has the DNA TGTGCCAGCAGCGGCAACTCGCACTCTAGCGGGAGGGCCGCGAACACCGGGGAGCTGTTTTTT. Translating it yields CASSGNSHSSGRAANTGELFF.

This clonotype has only a few counts. The rearrangement links TRBV6-2 or TRBV6-3 to TRBJ2-5, with TRBD2 identical over 7 bases. The CDR3 has 14 amino acids. V was pared by 6 bases and J by 5 bases, with 9 bases of the junction left unmatched. Germline V gives CDR1 MNHEY, CDR2 SVGEGT. CDR3 DNA: TGTGCCAGCAGAGGCGGGAGAATCGTTGAGACCCAGTACTTC. Its protein is CASRGGRIVETQYF.

This clonotype was observed many times. The V call is TRBV28, the J call TRBJ1-2; D uncertain. The CDR3 is made up of 14 amino acids. The germline V and J ends were trimmed by 6 bases and 4 bases, with 15 bases remaining between them. CDR1 and CDR2 (germline): MDHEN, SYDVKM. Written as DNA, the CDR3 is TGTGCCAGCAGGGGTACTGTCTGGGGCTATGGCTACACCTTC. It yields the protein CASRGTVWGYGYTF.

This clonotype has more than one count but fewer than ten. This chain links TRBV5-1 with TRBJ2-1; 12 bases line up with TRBD2. The CDR3 has 18 amino acids. CDR1 and CDR2 (germline): SGHRS, YFSETQ. Unmatched junction bases numbered 9, after V lost 0 bases and J lost 5 bases. This CDR3 reads CASSLGLAGADFDNEQFF. As DNA, the CDR3 is TGCGCCAGCAGCTTGGGACTAGCGGGAGCAGATTTCGACAATGAGCAGTTCTTC.

This clonotype was observed a handful of times. J is TRBJ2-7 and V is TRBV12-3 or TRBV12-4, with 9 bases lining up with TRBD1. The CDR3 has 14 residues. Germline trimming cut 6 bases from V and 6 bases from J; bases unmatched to any gene: 9. CDR3 loop: CASRLQGAGTEQYF. CDR3 coding DNA: TGTGCCAGCAGGTTACAGGGGGCCGGCACCGAGCAGTACTTC.

Only a few counts were recorded for this clonotype. V and J are TRBV20-1 and TRBJ2-7; 7 bases are a match to TRBD2. V lost 5 bases and J lost 5; bases outside the gene matches: 9. From germline, CDR1 is DFQATT and CDR2 SNEGSKA (reference sequence). CDR3 size: 13 residues. In DNA, the CDR3 is TGCAGTGCTCGACTAGCTGGGGTAGACGAGCAGTACTTC. Protein: CSARLAGVDEQYF.

This clonotype was found many times. This chain connects TRBV28 to TRBJ2-1; 12 bases map to TRBD1. CDR1 is MDHEN and CDR2 is SYDVKM in the germline V gene. Trimming cost V 3 bases and J 5 bases; bases outside gene matches: 17. The CDR3 loop spans 20 amino acids. CDR3 amino acids: CASSFHRDRGHHLTHNEQFF. The CDR3 coding sequence is TGTGCCAGCAGTTTCCACCGGGACAGGGGGCACCACTTGACCCACAATGAGCAGTTCTTC.